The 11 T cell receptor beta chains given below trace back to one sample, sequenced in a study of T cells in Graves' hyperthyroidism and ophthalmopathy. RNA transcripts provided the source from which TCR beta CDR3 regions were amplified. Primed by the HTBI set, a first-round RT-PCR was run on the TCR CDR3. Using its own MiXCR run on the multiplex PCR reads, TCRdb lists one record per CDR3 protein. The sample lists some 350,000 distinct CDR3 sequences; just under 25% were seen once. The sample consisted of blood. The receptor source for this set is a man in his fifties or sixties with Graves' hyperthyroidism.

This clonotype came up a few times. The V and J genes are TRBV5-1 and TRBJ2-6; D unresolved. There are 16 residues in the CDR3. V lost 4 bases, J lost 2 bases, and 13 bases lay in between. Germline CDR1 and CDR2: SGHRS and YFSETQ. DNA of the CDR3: TGCGCCAGCAGCCCCACCGTCCAGACTGGGGCCAACGTCCTGACTTTC. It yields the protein CASSPTVQTGANVLTF.

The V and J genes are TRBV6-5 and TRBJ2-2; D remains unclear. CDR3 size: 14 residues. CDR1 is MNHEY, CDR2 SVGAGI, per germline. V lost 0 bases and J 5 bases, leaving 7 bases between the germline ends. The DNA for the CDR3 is TGTGCCAGCAGTTACTCGTGGCGAACCGGGGAGCTGTTTTTT. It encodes CASSYSWRTGELFF.

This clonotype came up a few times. CDR3 DNA: TGTGCCAGTAGTATCGGGTTCACTGAAGCTTTCTTT. Its protein is CASSIGFTEAFF. The chain couples TRBV19 to TRBJ1-1; D uncertain. The ends were cut back, 3 bases at V and 4 bases at J, with 6 bases in the middle. The germline gives CDR1 LNHDA, CDR2 SQIVND (reference sequence). The CDR3 is 12 residues long.

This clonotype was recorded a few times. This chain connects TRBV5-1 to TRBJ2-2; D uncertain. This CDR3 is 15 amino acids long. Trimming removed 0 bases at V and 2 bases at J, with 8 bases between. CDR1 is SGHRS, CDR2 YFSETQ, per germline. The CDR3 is CASSLVGSNTGELFF. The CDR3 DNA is TGCGCCAGCAGCTTGGTTGGCAGTAACACCGGGGAGCTGTTTTTT.

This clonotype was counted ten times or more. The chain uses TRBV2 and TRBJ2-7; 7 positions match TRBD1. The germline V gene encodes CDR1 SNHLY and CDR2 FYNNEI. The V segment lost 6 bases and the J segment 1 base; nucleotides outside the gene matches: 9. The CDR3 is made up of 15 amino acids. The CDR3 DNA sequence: TGTGCCAGCAGCGCCGGGACAGCCGAGTCCTACGAGCAGTACTTC. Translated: CASSAGTAESYEQYF.

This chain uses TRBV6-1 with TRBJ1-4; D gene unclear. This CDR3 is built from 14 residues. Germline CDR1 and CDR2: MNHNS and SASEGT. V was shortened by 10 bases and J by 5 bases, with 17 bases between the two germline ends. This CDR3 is CATRHHVTNEKLFF. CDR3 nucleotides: TGTGCCACCCGCCATCACGTCACCAATGAAAAACTGTTTTTT.

CDR3: CASSVLAGGQETQYF. CDR3 coding DNA: TGTGCCAGCAGCGTCTTGGCGGGAGGACAAGAGACCCAGTACTTC. The V gene is TRBV7-9, the J gene TRBJ2-5; 8 nucleotides match TRBD2. With 5 bases clipped from V and 2 bases from J, the junction kept 7 bases outside the gene matches. The germline V gene encodes CDR1 SEHNR and CDR2 FQNEAQ (reference sequence). The CDR3 loop spans 15 amino acids.

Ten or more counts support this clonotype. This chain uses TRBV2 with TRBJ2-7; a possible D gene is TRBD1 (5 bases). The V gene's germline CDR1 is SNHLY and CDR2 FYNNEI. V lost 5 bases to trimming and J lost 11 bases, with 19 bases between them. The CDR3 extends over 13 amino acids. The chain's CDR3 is CASSLGRVDLEYF. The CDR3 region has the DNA TGTGCCAGCAGTCTTGGCAGGGTGGATTTGGAGTACTTC.

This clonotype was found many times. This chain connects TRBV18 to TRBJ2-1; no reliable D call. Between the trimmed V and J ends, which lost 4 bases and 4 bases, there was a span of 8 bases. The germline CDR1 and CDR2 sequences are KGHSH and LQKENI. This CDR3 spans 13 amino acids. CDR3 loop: CASSRAAYNEQFF. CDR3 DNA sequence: TGTGCCAGCTCACGGGCGGCGTACAATGAGCAGTTCTTC.

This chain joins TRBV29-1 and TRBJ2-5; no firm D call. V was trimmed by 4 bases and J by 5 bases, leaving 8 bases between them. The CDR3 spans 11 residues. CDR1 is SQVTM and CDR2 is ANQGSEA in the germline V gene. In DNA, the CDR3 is TGCAGCGTTGTATCGATGGAGACCCAGTACTTC. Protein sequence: CSVVSMETQYF.

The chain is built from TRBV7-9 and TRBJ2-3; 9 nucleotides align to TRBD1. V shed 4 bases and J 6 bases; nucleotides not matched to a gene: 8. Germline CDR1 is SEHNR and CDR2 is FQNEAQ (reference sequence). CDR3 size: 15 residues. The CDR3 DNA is TGTGCCAGCAGCTCCCCGGGACAGGGATGGGATACGCAGTATTTT. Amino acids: CASSSPGQGWDTQYF.